The next 14 T cell receptor beta chains were all read from a single sample in a study of shared clonotypes between healthy human individuals. Positive CCR7 selection of CD45RO-negative cells yielded the naive CD8 cells, and terminally differentiated effector memory CD45RA+ cells were excluded. Using immunoSEQ multiplex PCR, the repertoire was profiled, and TCRdb retains in-frame clones only, with some absent. The repertoire holds about 2.1 million clones, approximately 94% seen once, with roughly 1.8% in the top ten. Sequenced input: naive CD8+ T cells from PBMCs. The receptors were sampled from a man aged 18 to 30 in good health. Some clones in this sample may be carry-over from other donors' samples.

The V gene is TRBV15, the J gene TRBJ2-5, with TRBD1 matching over 12 bases. The CDR3 totals 15 residues. Germline trimming cut 4 bases from V and 5 bases from J; bases unmatched to any gene: 5. The germline CDR1 and CDR2 sequences are LNHNV and YYDKDF (reference sequence). CDR3 region: CATSTGTGGRETQYF. The CDR3 DNA reads TGTGCCACCAGCACCGGGACAGGGGGCCGGGAGACCCAGTACTTC. Drawing the rest from reference TRBV15 and TRBJ2-5, the complete variable domain is DAMVIQNPRYQVTQFGKPVTLSCSQTLNHNVMYWYQQKSSQAPKLLFHYYDKDFNNEADTPDNFQSRRPNTSFCFLDIRSPGLGDTAMYLCATSTGTGGRETQYFGPGTRLLVL.

The rearrangement joins TRBV19 to TRBJ1-5, with no clear D. V was shortened by 3 bases and J by 2 bases, with 11 bases between the two germline ends. Germline V gene data show CDR1 as LNHDA and CDR2 as SQIVND (reference sequence). The CDR3 is 15 amino acids. CDR3 DNA: TGTGCCAGTAGTATGGGTGGGTACGGCAATCAGCCCCAGCATTTT. It translates to CASSMGGYGNQPQHF.

V usage is TRBV11-2 and J usage is TRBJ2-1, with no clear D. Germline CDR1 is SGHAT and CDR2 is FQNNGV. V lost 3 bases and J lost 5, with 17 bases in between. CDR3 length: 16 amino acids. In DNA, the CDR3 is TGTGCCAGCAGCTTCGGGCGGAGTGTCGCAAACAATGAGCAGTTCTTC. Protein: CASSFGRSVANNEQFF.

The chain recombines TRBV6-4 with TRBJ2-1; TRBD1 matches 8 bases. CDR1 is MRHNA and CDR2 is SNTAGT in the germline V gene. V shed 8 bases, J shed 5 bases, and the junction held 8 bases outside the gene matches. The CDR3 is 14 residues long. The CDR3 DNA sequence: TGTGCCAGCGCTACAGGGGGTGGGGACAATGAGCAGTTCTTC. Its translation is CASATGGGDNEQFF.

The chain links TRBV27 to TRBJ1-2; D unclear. V lost 1 base, J lost 5 bases, and 8 bases lay in between. Germline V CDR1 and CDR2: MNHEY, SMNVEV (reference sequence). The CDR3 totals 13 residues. This chain's CDR3 is CASSLFPLYGYTF. CDR3 nucleotides: TGTGCCAGCAGTTTATTTCCCCTATATGGCTACACCTTC.

This chain uses TRBV13 with TRBJ2-2; no reliable D call. The ends were cut back, 7 bases at V and 2 bases at J, with 17 bases in the middle. Per the germline V gene, CDR1 is PRHDT and CDR2 is FYEKMQ (reference sequence). The CDR3 has 16 residues. The CDR3 DNA follows: TGTGCCAGCACCACTCGACTGGCCGTAAACACCGGGGAGCTGTTTTTT. Translated, it gives CASTTRLAVNTGELFF.

The CDR3 DNA is TGTGCCAGCAGTTTAATTGCGAAGCGGGTGGACAGGGCGGCGGATACGCAGTATTTT. Residues: CASSLIAKRVDRAADTQYF. V gene TRBV28 combines with J gene TRBJ2-3; 8 nucleotides agree with TRBD1. Germline V gene lookup returns CDR1 MDHEN and CDR2 SYDVKM. Unmatched junction bases numbered 19, after V lost 2 bases and J lost 6 bases. The CDR3 is 19 residues long.

This chain connects TRBV9 to TRBJ1-1, with D tentatively TRBD1 (6 bases). This CDR3 has 15 amino acids. Trimming shortened V by 3 bases and J by 4 bases, and 16 bases separated the two germline ends. The germline V gene has CDR1 SGDLS and CDR2 YYNGEE. DNA for the CDR3: TGTGCCAGCAGCGGGGGGCGTTCCCGGGGCACTGAAGCTTTCTTT. As protein: CASSGGRSRGTEAFF.

CDR3 in amino acids: CASSLEGGYTGELFF. CDR3 DNA sequence: TGTGCCAGCAGCCTCGAAGGGGGGTACACCGGGGAGCTGTTTTTT. The chain is built from TRBV7-3 and TRBJ2-2; D might be TRBD1 or TRBD2, each matching 6 bases. Trimming stripped 5 bases from V and 3 bases from J, with 13 bases between. CDR1 and CDR2 (germline): SGHTA, FQGTGA. The CDR3 sequence is 15 residues long.

This clone was found once. Here the CDR3 DNA reads TGTGCCAGCACTCAAACCGGGACCCCATCGTTGGAGCAGTTCTTC. It specifies CASTQTGTPSLEQFF. This rearrangement joins TRBV6-6 to TRBJ2-1; D tentatively reads TRBD1 or TRBD2 (5 bases each). Germline CDR1 and CDR2: MNHNY and SVGAGI (reference sequence). Trimming removed 7 bases at V and 10 bases at J, with 23 bases between. CDR3 length: 15 residues.

The V and J genes are TRBV6-1 and TRBJ1-1; possibly TRBD1 for D (5 bases). V dropped 1 base and J dropped 1 base, with 10 bases sitting between them. CDR3 length: 15 amino acids. Germline-derived CDR1 and CDR2 are MNHNS and SASEGT. The chain's CDR3 is CASSEVSTGNTEAFF. The CDR3 region has the DNA TGTGCCAGCAGTGAAGTCAGCACAGGGAACACTGAAGCTTTCTTT.

The chain links TRBV6-5 to TRBJ2-6; no clear D. The CDR3 length is 15 residues. V was clipped by 8 bases and J by 2 bases, with 13 bases between them. The V gene's germline CDR1 is MNHEY and CDR2 SVGAGI. CDR3 sequence reads: CASARSLAGANVLTF. The CDR3 DNA reads as TGTGCCAGCGCTAGGTCTCTAGCTGGGGCCAACGTCCTGACTTTC.

The J gene is TRBJ1-1, the V gene TRBV27, with a weak D call TRBD1 (6 bases). Germline lookup yields CDR1 MNHEY and CDR2 SMNVEV (reference sequence). The V end was cut by 4 bases, the J end by 5 bases, with 14 bases between. The CDR3 has 14 amino acids. The DNA for the CDR3 is TGTGCCAGCAGTTACGGAGGGGGGAGTACTGAAGCTTTCTTT. Its translation: CASSYGGGSTEAFF.

This chain joins TRBV19 and TRBJ2-7; TRBD2 agrees at 7 bases. V lost 8 bases to trimming and J lost 4 bases; unmatched junction nucleotides: 11. The CDR3 runs 14 residues. Per germline, CDR1 LNHDA and CDR2 SQIVND (reference sequence). The CDR3 nucleotides are TGTGCCAGTGCTCAGCGGGACCTCCAGTACGAGCAGTACTTC. Its translation: CASAQRDLQYEQYF.